One T cell receptor (beta chain) is described in this entry. Its antigen is still unknown. Target depth was 1 in 200,000 to 1 in 1 million T cells, about 10x per clonotype. Sequencing used immunoSEQ multiplex PCR; TCRdb keeps in-frame clones, though not all of them. The sample includes roughly 150,000 clones, roughly four fifths of them seen just once. CDR1 and CDR2 (germline): MNHEY, SVGAGI. CDR3 length equals 14 residues. Unmatched junction bases numbered 11, after V lost 5 bases and J lost 8 bases. The sample is drawn from a study of cytotoxic CD8 clonotypes in ibrutinib-treated CLL. Study outcomes and limitations: Clonality showed a rise at ibrutinib response that reversed toward baseline at progression. Contraction or stability on treatment was seen for public clonotypes, which were uncommon. In comparison with age-matched healthy donors, baseline clonality was higher and tracked circulating CD8+ T-cell counts.

This clonotype originated in a human donor with chronic lymphocytic leukemia. The chain carries TRBV6-5 and TRBJ2-7, with 8 bases identical to TRBD1. Sequencing used PBMCs, obtained after 12 months of ibrutinib treatment. CDR3 in amino acids: CASSRRTGLGKQYF. As DNA, the CDR3 is TGTGCCAGCAGTAGGAGGACAGGGCTAGGGAAGCAGTACTTC.